These 5 T cell receptor beta chains share one sample of origin, sequenced in a study of T cell repertoires in cytomegalovirus infection (dated by TCRdb to the late 2010s). The reads were generated on an Illumina HiSeq 1500. TCRdb reanalyzed the raw reads on its own, using fastp at Q25 for trimming and MiXCR for clone calling, and kept in-frame beta chains. Each CDR3 protein appears once, grouped with its most common genes and DNA. The sample data list more than 400,000 distinct CDR3 sequences, and around 27% of these were observed just once. The leading ten clones occupy roughly 13% of the sample. Sequencing input: PBMCs. These receptors all stem from a human donor in good health (CMV status not recorded). Some clones in this sample may be carry-over from other donors' samples.

V and J are TRBV6-6 and TRBJ2-3; no reliable D call. This CDR3 spans 14 amino acids. The ends were cut back, 0 bases at V and 2 bases at J, with 6 bases in the middle. Germline V gene sequence: CDR1 MNHNY, CDR2 SVGAGI (reference sequence). The DNA of the CDR3 is TGTGCCAGCAGTTACTCGGCCCACACAGATACGCAGTATTTT. Its protein is CASSYSAHTDTQYF.

This clonotype occurred a few times. The chain couples TRBV6-1 to TRBJ1-5; TRBD1 might be the D (5 bases). The CDR3 loop spans 13 amino acids. Germline V gene sequence: CDR1 MNHNS, CDR2 SASEGT. V was cut by 8 bases and J by 9 bases, with 17 bases left in between. The CDR3 region has the DNA TGTGCCAGCTCAGTGGGGGGGGAAAGGCCCCAGCATTTT. This translates into CASSVGGERPQHF.

The V call is TRBV19, the J call TRBJ2-7; 7 positions match TRBD1. The length of the CDR3 is 14 residues. From germline, CDR1 is LNHDA and CDR2 SQIVND (reference sequence). J gave up 1 base and V 5 bases, and 5 bases lay outside the gene matches. The CDR3 nucleotides read TGTGCCAGTAGTGTATCGGGACAGTCCTACGAGCAGTACTTC. Its protein product is CASSVSGQSYEQYF.

This clonotype showed up just a few times. V gene TRBV27 combines with J gene TRBJ2-3, with 7 bases lining up with TRBD1. The CDR3 has 15 residues. Unmatched junction bases numbered 7, after V lost 2 bases and J lost 5 bases. The germline gives CDR1 MNHEY, CDR2 SMNVEV (reference sequence). Here the CDR3 DNA reads TGTGCCAGCAGTTTAGGACAGGTGGGACGAGATACGCAGTATTTT. It is translated as CASSLGQVGRDTQYF.

V and J are TRBV7-9 and TRBJ1-1; D ambiguous. The CDR3 contains 15 residues. Between the trimmed V and J ends, which lost 0 bases and 0 bases, there was a span of 8 bases. CDR1 and CDR2 from the germline V gene are SEHNR and FQNEAQ (reference sequence). CDR3 amino acids: CASSLASLLNTEAFF. In nucleotides, the CDR3 is TGTGCCAGCAGCTTAGCTTCCCTTCTGAACACTGAAGCTTTCTTT. Supplemented by reference TRBV7-9 and TRBJ1-1, the full variable domain reads DTGVSQNPRHKITKRGQNVTFRCDPISEHNRLYWYRQTLGQGPEFLTYFQNEAQLEKSRLLSDRFSAERPKGSFSTLEIQRTEQGDSAMYLCASSLASLLNTEAFFGQGTRLTVV.